One sample yielded the 24 T cell receptor beta chains listed below, sequenced in a study of blood T cell repertoires in COVID-19. Generated by immunoSEQ multiplex PCR, the TCRdb table keeps only in-frame clones and is missing some. Here the sample spans 140,000 to 150,000 clones, around 87% being singletons. Specimen: PBMCs or T cells enriched from blood (not recorded which). The receptors shown here come from a middle-aged woman who had been exposed to COVID-19.

V and J are TRBV4-2 and TRBJ1-1; no definite D call. CDR3 length: 15 residues. Trimming shortened V by 0 bases and J by 3 bases, and 11 bases separated the two germline ends. Germline CDR1 and CDR2: LGHNA and YNFKEQ. The CDR3 loop is CASSQDRQQHTEAFF. In nucleotides, the CDR3 is TGTGCCAGCAGCCAAGATCGGCAACAGCACACTGAAGCTTTCTTT.

This clone was seen a single time. J is TRBJ1-6 and V is TRBV3-1 (or the pseudogene TRBV3-2); TRBD1 matches 9 bases. Trimming took 7 bases from V and 7 from J; bases not matched to a gene: 8. This CDR3 has 15 amino acids. CDR1 LGHDT and CDR2 YNNKEL come from the germline V gene (reference sequence). CDR3 in DNA: TGTGCCAGCACAAGGGGACAGGGCGAAAATTCACCCCTCCACTTT. Residues: CASTRGQGENSPLHF.

This chain connects TRBV5-1 to TRBJ2-7, with 7 bases aligning to TRBD1. The CDR3 runs 14 residues. Germline V gives CDR1 SGHRS, CDR2 YFSETQ. V lost 3 bases, J lost 5 bases, and 8 bases stayed unmatched. CDR3 coding DNA: TGCGCCAGCAGCTCAAACGTAGGGGGCCACGAGCAGTACTTC. Translated: CASSSNVGGHEQYF.

This clone showed up just once. The J gene is TRBJ2-7, the V gene TRBV15, with a weak D call TRBD1 (6 bases). Trimming took off 5 bases at V and 0 bases at J, with 14 bases between the two ends. The CDR3 extends over 15 amino acids. CDR1 and CDR2 (germline): LNHNV, YYDKDF (reference sequence). This CDR3 reads CATSAGTKISYEQYF. DNA of the CDR3: TGTGCCACCAGCGCCGGGACAAAAATCTCCTACGAGCAGTACTTC.

The chain recombines TRBV29-1 with TRBJ2-5; 7 nucleotides align to TRBD1. V was pared by 0 bases and J by 3 bases, with 7 bases of the junction left unmatched. Germline assignment: CDR1 SQVTM and CDR2 ANQGSEA. The CDR3 totals 15 residues. The CDR3 reads CSVEEFGRGKETQYF. CDR3 bases: TGCAGCGTTGAAGAGTTTGGCAGGGGGAAAGAGACCCAGTACTTC.

This rearrangement joins TRBV2 to TRBJ2-4; perhaps TRBD1 as D (6 bases). CDR1 is SNHLY, CDR2 FYNNEI, per germline. The V end was cut by 6 bases, the J end by 6 bases, with 15 bases between. CDR3 length: 14 amino acids. In DNA form, the CDR3 reads TGTGCCAGCAGGGACCCGGGACAAGGAAACATTCAGTACTTC. Its translation: CASRDPGQGNIQYF.

This chain connects TRBV29-1 to TRBJ2-2; TRBD2 is a possible D gene (5 bases). The CDR3 covers 13 residues. Per the germline V gene, CDR1 is SQVTM and CDR2 is ANQGSEA. The V and J ends lost 4 bases and 0 bases respectively, with 6 bases between them. CDR3 sequence: CSVVGANTGELFF. DNA of the CDR3: TGCAGCGTTGTCGGGGCGAACACCGGGGAGCTGTTTTTT.

To note about this clone: The sample has other DNA sequences that encode this CDR3 too. The chain recombines TRBV5-1 with TRBJ1-1; D call uncertain. Germline values: CDR1 SGHRS, CDR2 YFSETQ. The CDR3 has 13 amino acids. V lost 4 bases and J lost 1, with 8 bases in between. For the CDR3, the DNA is TGCGCCAGCAGCCGAACTGCGAACACTGAAGCTTTCTTT. It encodes CASSRTANTEAFF.

The chain is built from TRBV28 and TRBJ1-1; 12 nucleotides agree with TRBD1. Germline V gives CDR1 MDHEN, CDR2 SYDVKM. The CDR3 is 20 amino acids. V shed 2 bases and J 1 base; nucleotides not matched to a gene: 14. CDR3 nucleotides: TGTGCCAGCAGTTTAGGACCCGGGACAGGGGGCTTCGGCGAGAACACTGAAGCTTTCTTT. Its translation is CASSLGPGTGGFGENTEAFF.

With respect to this clone: Additional DNA sequences in this sample encode the identical CDR3. V and J are TRBV16 and TRBJ1-1, with 8 bases fitting TRBD1. With V trimmed by 4 bases and J by 1 base, 5 bases remained unmatched. CDR1 and CDR2 from the germline V gene are KGHSY and FQNENV. The CDR3 totals 15 residues. This CDR3 is CASSPTGGGNTEAFF. The CDR3 DNA reads TGTGCCAGCAGCCCCACAGGGGGGGGGAACACTGAAGCTTTCTTT.

This clone occurred once. The rearrangement links TRBV5-1 to TRBJ1-1; D may be TRBD1 (5 bases). Looked up from germline, CDR1 is SGHRS and CDR2 is YFSETQ. This CDR3 region has 13 residues. Trimming pared 2 bases from V and 3 bases from J, leaving 8 bases between. CDR3 coding DNA: TGCGCCAGCAGCTTTCAGGGTGACACTGAAGCTTTCTTT. Translating gives CASSFQGDTEAFF.

The chain couples TRBV19 to TRBJ2-2; TRBD1 matches at 9 bases. CDR1 and CDR2 from the germline V gene are LNHDA and SQIVND (reference sequence). Trimming took 1 base from V and 5 from J; bases not matched to a gene: 2. The CDR3 is 15 residues long. CDR3 nucleotide sequence: TGTGCCAGTAGTATAGCCGGGACAGGGACCGGGGAGCTGTTTTTT. Translating it yields CASSIAGTGTGELFF.

DNA of the CDR3: TGCGCCAGCAGCCACCGACTAGCGGAGAGCTACGAGCAGTACTTC. It is translated as CASSHRLAESYEQYF. This chain uses TRBV4-1 with TRBJ2-7; 9 positions match TRBD2. The V segment lost 3 bases and the J segment 3 bases; nucleotides outside the gene matches: 6. The CDR3 has 15 amino acids. From germline, CDR1 is MGHRA and CDR2 YSYEKL.

The chain is built from TRBV3-1 (or the pseudogene TRBV3-2) and TRBJ1-1; no firm D call. The CDR3 spans 15 residues. Trimming pared 0 bases from V and 4 bases from J, leaving 12 bases between. Germline V gene data show CDR1 as LGHDT and CDR2 as YNNKEL (reference sequence). The CDR3 loop is CASSQDTPGSTEAFF. The CDR3 coding sequence is TGTGCCAGCAGCCAAGACACACCTGGGAGCACTGAAGCTTTCTTT.

This chain connects TRBV7-2 to TRBJ2-5; D perhaps matches TRBD2 (5 bases). Trimming shortened V by 2 bases and J by 2 bases, and 12 bases separated the two germline ends. The CDR3 length is 15 residues. Germline V gives CDR1 SGHTA, CDR2 FQGNSA. Written as DNA, the CDR3 is TGTGCCAGCAGCTTAAGCCGGGGAGAACAAGAGACCCAGTACTTC. It translates to CASSLSRGEQETQYF.

This clone was recorded a few times. J is TRBJ1-2 and V is TRBV7-2; no reliable D call. This CDR3 contains 14 residues. Germline V CDR1 and CDR2: SGHTA, FQGNSA. V lost 5 bases, J lost 5 bases, and 15 bases lay in between. CDR3 residues: CASSPTAGYYGYTF. CDR3 in DNA: TGTGCCAGCAGCCCAACGGCGGGTTATTATGGCTACACCTTC.

This clone was recorded only once. The rearrangement uses TRBV19 and TRBJ1-1, with a possible D match to TRBD1 (6 bases). Germline assignment: CDR1 LNHDA and CDR2 SQIVND (reference sequence). The CDR3 spans 16 residues. V was trimmed by 5 bases and J by 6 bases, leaving 22 bases between them. The CDR3 loop is CASSARIRGDGSEAFF. CDR3 in DNA: TGTGCCAGTAGTGCCCGTATCAGGGGCGACGGTTCTGAAGCTTTCTTT.

The V call is TRBV27, the J call TRBJ2-7, with 8 bases lining up with TRBD2. Germline V gene data show CDR1 as MNHEY and CDR2 as SMNVEV (reference sequence). The CDR3 extends over 15 amino acids. J was trimmed by 4 bases and V by 4 bases; bases with no gene match: 9. The DNA of the CDR3 is TGTGCCAGCAGTTCCCCAGCGGGAGCGAAGTACGAGCAGTACTTC. This translates into CASSSPAGAKYEQYF.

The chain has TRBV7-9 and TRBJ1-1, with D possibly being TRBD1 (6 bases). Trimming left V 1 base short and J 10 bases short, with 19 bases between. The CDR3 totals 15 residues. Germline V gives CDR1 SEHNR, CDR2 FQNEAQ (reference sequence). CDR3 nucleotides: TGTGCCAGCAGCTTAGGAGACAGGACTTACGGTGGAGCTTTCTTT. This sequence encodes CASSLGDRTYGGAFF.

This chain connects TRBV7-2 to TRBJ2-5, with unresolved D. In germline, CDR1 is SGHTA, CDR2 FQGNSA. CDR3 length: 13 amino acids. Trimming removed 5 bases at V and 4 bases at J, with 11 bases between. CDR3 nucleotide sequence: TGTGCCAGCAGCACCAGGAACCCAGAGACCCAGTACTTC. It specifies CASSTRNPETQYF.

This sequence joins TRBV9 and TRBJ2-3, with TRBD1 identical over 9 bases. The CDR3 is 15 amino acids. With 2 bases clipped from V and 6 bases from J, the junction kept 7 bases outside the gene matches. Germline-derived CDR1 and CDR2 are SGDLS and YYNGEE. CDR3 nucleotides: TGTGCCAGCAGCGTCACGACAGGGGGTTCGGATACGCAGTATTTT. Translated: CASSVTTGGSDTQYF. Full variable domain (outside the CDR3, taken from reference TRBV9 and TRBJ2-3): DSGVTQTPKHLITATGQRVTLRCSPRSGDLSVYWYQQSLDQGLQFLIQYYNGEERAKGNILERFSAQQFPDLHSELNLSSLELGDSALYFCASSVTTGGSDTQYFGPGTRLTVL.

The chain combines TRBV6-5 with TRBJ1-3, with D perhaps TRBD1 (6 bases). The CDR3 spans 15 residues. The ends were cut back, 6 bases at V and 1 base at J, with 13 bases in the middle. Looked up from germline, CDR1 is MNHEY and CDR2 is SVGAGI. CDR3 residues: CASSDRSLSGNTIYF. The DNA of the CDR3 is TGTGCCAGCAGCGACAGGTCCTTATCTGGAAACACCATATATTTT.

J is TRBJ1-1 and V is TRBV6-2 or TRBV6-3; D remains unclear. CDR3 length: 13 residues. Germline-derived CDR1 and CDR2 are MNHEY and SVGEGT. V was trimmed by 6 bases and J by 11 bases, leaving 19 bases between them. This chain's CDR3 is CASSDFSHIQAFF. Written as DNA, the CDR3 is TGTGCCAGCAGCGACTTTTCCCACATTCAGGCTTTCTTT.

The chain recombines TRBV5-1 with TRBJ2-7, with TRBD2 matching 7 bases. The CDR3 loop spans 15 amino acids. The V gene end was trimmed by 0 bases and the J gene end by 0 bases; junction bases not matched to a gene: 3. Germline values: CDR1 SGHRS, CDR2 YFSETQ. The chain's CDR3 is CASSLGGGSSYEQYF. The DNA of the CDR3 is TGCGCCAGCAGCTTGGGTGGCGGGAGCTCCTACGAGCAGTACTTC.